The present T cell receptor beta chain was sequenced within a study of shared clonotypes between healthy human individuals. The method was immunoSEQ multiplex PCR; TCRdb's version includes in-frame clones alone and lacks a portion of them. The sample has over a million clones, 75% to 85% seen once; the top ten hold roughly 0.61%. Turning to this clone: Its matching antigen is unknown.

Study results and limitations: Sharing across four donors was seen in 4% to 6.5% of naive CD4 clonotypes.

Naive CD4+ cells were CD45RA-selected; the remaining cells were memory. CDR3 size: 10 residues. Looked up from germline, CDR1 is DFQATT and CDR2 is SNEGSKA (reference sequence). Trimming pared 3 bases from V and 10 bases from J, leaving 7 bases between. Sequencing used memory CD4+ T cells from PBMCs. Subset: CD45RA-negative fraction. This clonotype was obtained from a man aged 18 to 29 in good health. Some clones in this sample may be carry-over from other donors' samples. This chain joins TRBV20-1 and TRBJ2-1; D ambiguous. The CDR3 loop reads CSARTREQFF. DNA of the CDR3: TGCAGTGCTAGGACGCGAGAGCAGTTCTTC.